One sample yielded the 32 T cell receptor beta chains listed below, sequenced in a study of blood T cell repertoires in COVID-19 (dated by TCRdb to about 2020). The library was prepared using the immunoSEQ multiplex PCR assay. In its TCRdb copy, this immuneACCESS table keeps in-frame sequences only and misses some clones. Where compared with another copy, unresolved V genes explain less than half of these, and the others have no known cause. Present in this sample are roughly 200,000 clones, 65% to 85% of which were seen just once. The top ten constitute 4.4% of the sample. The sample consisted of peripheral blood. The receptors stem from a man aged 50 or older with active or convalescent COVID-19.

CDR3 in DNA: TGTGCCAGCAGTTACAAACGAGTAAACACCGGGGAGCTGTTTTTT. Translated, it gives CASSYKRVNTGELFF. The V call is TRBV6-5, the J call TRBJ2-2; D uncertain. Germline CDR1 and CDR2: MNHEY and SVGAGI. The CDR3 is 15 amino acids. Trimming took 2 bases from V and 2 from J, leaving 9 bases between them.

This clone has a handful of counts. The CDR3 nucleotides read TGTGCCAGCAGCTTAGCAGGACAGGACCACAATGAGCAGTTCTTC. Protein product: CASSLAGQDHNEQFF. The chain couples TRBV7-9 to TRBJ2-1, with 7 bases lining up with TRBD1. The CDR3 runs to 15 residues. Germline V gives CDR1 SEHNR, CDR2 FQNEAQ (reference sequence). J lost 5 bases, V lost 0 bases, and 4 bases had no gene match.

The chain joins TRBV30 to TRBJ1-2; TRBD1 agrees at 7 bases. Germline V gene lookup returns CDR1 GTSNPN and CDR2 SVGIG (reference sequence). The length of the CDR3 is 13 residues. With V trimmed by 3 bases and J by 4 bases, 5 bases remained unmatched. The CDR3 is CAWSPGQTYGYTF. The CDR3 coding sequence is TGTGCCTGGAGCCCGGGACAGACCTATGGCTACACCTTC.

The V and J genes are TRBV25-1 and TRBJ1-2; 9 positions agree with TRBD1. CDR1 MGHDK and CDR2 SYGVNS come from the germline V gene. The CDR3 sequence is 14 residues long. J was trimmed by 7 bases and V by 8 bases; bases with no gene match: 11. CDR3 protein: CASRRRTGVGGYTF. CDR3 bases: TGTGCCAGCCGCCGACGGACAGGGGTTGGTGGCTACACCTTC.

The rearrangement joins TRBV12-3 or TRBV12-4 to TRBJ2-1; 7 positions agree with TRBD2. The CDR3 loop spans 13 amino acids. Unmatched junction bases numbered 5, after V lost 5 bases and J lost 7 bases. The chain's CDR3 is CASSPDGGNEQFF. CDR3 nucleotides: TGTGCCAGCAGTCCGGACGGGGGGAATGAGCAGTTCTTC.

This sequence joins TRBV19 and TRBJ2-7; 14 positions agree with TRBD2. The V segment lost 5 bases and the J segment 3 bases; nucleotides outside the gene matches: 3. CDR1 is LNHDA and CDR2 is SQIVND in the germline V gene (reference sequence). The CDR3 totals 15 residues. The CDR3 DNA follows: TGTGCCAGTAGTGAGGGACTAGCGGGGGTCTACGAGCAGTACTTC. This sequence encodes CASSEGLAGVYEQYF. Filled out from reference TRBV19 and TRBJ2-7, the complete variable domain reads DGGITQSPKYLFRKEGQNVTLSCEQNLNHDAMYWYRQDPGQGLRLIYYSQIVNDFQKGDIAEGYSVSREKKESFPLTVTSAQKNPTAFYLCASSEGLAGVYEQYFGPGTRLTVT.

The chain combines TRBV6-5 with TRBJ1-1; perhaps TRBD1 as D (6 bases). The CDR3 sequence is 15 residues long. Germline V lookup: CDR1 MNHEY, CDR2 SVGAGI. Trimming pared 7 bases from V and 6 bases from J, leaving 21 bases between. The CDR3 DNA follows: TGTGCCAGCACTGGGGGCTTCGGCCTGAGCCCTGAAGCTTTCTTT. Its translation: CASTGGFGLSPEAFF.

V and J are TRBV7-9 and TRBJ2-2; 8 bases fit TRBD1. Losses at the gene ends were 4 bases for V and 5 bases for J; bases not matched to a gene: 6. This CDR3 region has 15 residues. Germline V gene sequence: CDR1 SEHNR, CDR2 FQNEAQ (reference sequence). The CDR3, as DNA: TGTGCCAGCAGCTCCCAGGGGGCAGGGACCGGGGAGCTGTTTTTT. It translates to CASSSQGAGTGELFF.

The chain employs TRBV6-6 and TRBJ1-2, with D tentatively TRBD1 (6 bases). The CDR3 spans 15 residues. V was trimmed by 0 bases and J by 4 bases, leaving 12 bases between them. The V gene's germline CDR1 is MNHNY and CDR2 SVGAGI (reference sequence). The CDR3 bases are TGTGCCAGCAGTTACTCGTTCGCAGGGGCCTATGGCTACACCTTC. Protein sequence: CASSYSFAGAYGYTF.

This clone came up once. V gene TRBV15 combines with J gene TRBJ2-7, with D tentatively TRBD2 (5 bases). V lost 0 bases, J lost 7 bases, and 13 bases lay in between. Germline loops: CDR1 LNHNV, CDR2 YYDKDF (reference sequence). The CDR3 extends over 14 amino acids. CDR3 in amino acids: CATSRDKSGGEQYF. In nucleotides, the CDR3 is TGTGCCACCAGCAGAGATAAGAGCGGCGGTGAGCAGTACTTC.

This clone was recorded a few times. The chain has TRBV6-5 and TRBJ1-5; D might be TRBD1 (6 bases). This CDR3 has 14 residues. Germline V gene lookup returns CDR1 MNHEY and CDR2 SVGAGI. Trimming took off 6 bases at V and 2 bases at J, with 11 bases between the two ends. CDR3: CASRVRQGNQPQHF. As DNA, the CDR3 is TGTGCCAGCAGGGTCCGACAGGGCAATCAGCCCCAGCATTTT.

The V and J genes are TRBV4-1 and TRBJ1-2; a weak D match, TRBD1 (6 bases). Trimming cost V 0 bases and J 6 bases, with 11 bases left between them. Per the germline V gene, CDR1 is MGHRA and CDR2 is YSYEKL. CDR3 length: 14 residues. This CDR3 is CASSQEATGNGYTF. As DNA, the CDR3 is TGCGCCAGCAGCCAAGAAGCCACAGGGAATGGCTACACCTTC.

The chain carries TRBV7-9 and TRBJ2-7; 9 nucleotides line up with TRBD1. Germline-derived CDR1 and CDR2 are SEHNR and FQNEAQ (reference sequence). The CDR3 covers 16 residues. Germline trimming cut 5 bases from V and 5 bases from J; bases unmatched to any gene: 13. CDR3 nucleotides: TGTGCCAGCAGCAAAACGTCCGGGACAGGGCGCGACGAGCAGTACTTC. Its protein product is CASSKTSGTGRDEQYF.

This clone was seen repeatedly, ten times or more. This chain uses TRBV3-1 (or the pseudogene TRBV3-2) with TRBJ2-3; D gene unclear. The CDR3 is 14 amino acids. Looked up from germline, CDR1 is LGHDT and CDR2 is YNNKEL (reference sequence). Trimming took 0 bases from V and 7 from J, leaving 11 bases between them. In DNA, the CDR3 is TGTGCCAGCAGCCAAGAACGTGGGCTGTATACGCAGTATTTT. It specifies CASSQERGLYTQYF.

The CDR3 region has the DNA TGTGCCAGCAGTTTAGCCAGGAACACTGAAGCTTTCTTT. Protein: CASSLARNTEAFF. This chain joins TRBV27 and TRBJ1-1; D remains ambiguous. The CDR3 extends over 13 amino acids. The germline CDR1 and CDR2 sequences are MNHEY and SMNVEV (reference sequence). Trimming took 2 bases from V and 1 from J, leaving 5 bases between them.

The CDR3, as DNA: TGTGCCAGCAGCTTGGGACAGGTGAACACTGAAGCTTTCTTT. Translating gives CASSLGQVNTEAFF. The gene calls are TRBV7-3 and TRBJ1-1; 8 bases line up with TRBD1. The junction had 0 bases not matched to a gene; V was cut back by 3 bases and J by 0 bases. The CDR3 runs to 14 residues. From germline, CDR1 is SGHTA and CDR2 FQGTGA.

This clone was recorded a few times. CDR3 DNA sequence: TGTGCCATCAGCGGACAGGGACACTACGAGCAGTACTTC. This gives the protein CAISGQGHYEQYF. This chain connects TRBV10-3 to TRBJ2-7; 8 nucleotides agree with TRBD1. This CDR3 has 13 amino acids. Germline V gene data show CDR1 as ENHRY and CDR2 as SYGVKD. After removal of 6 bases from V and 3 bases from J, the junction contained 4 bases not matched to a gene.

This chain connects TRBV3-1 (or the pseudogene TRBV3-2) to TRBJ2-7, with unresolved D. This CDR3 has 15 residues. CDR1 is LGHDT, CDR2 YNNKEL, per germline (reference sequence). V lost 0 bases to trimming and J lost 2 bases, with 11 bases between them. The CDR3 region has the DNA TGTGCCAGCAGCCAAGATTCCCCTATTCCCTACGAGCAGTACTTC. It specifies CASSQDSPIPYEQYF.

This chain joins TRBV30 and TRBJ1-1, with 8 bases that match TRBD1. Germline V gene sequence: CDR1 GTSNPN, CDR2 SVGIG (reference sequence). V gave up 4 bases and J gave up 10 bases; unmatched junction bases: 5. The CDR3 contains 11 residues. CDR3 sequence reads: CAWTQGQGAFF. DNA for the CDR3: TGTGCCTGGACCCAAGGACAGGGAGCTTTCTTT.

This clone was found once. The chain is built from TRBV5-1 and TRBJ1-2; no definite D call. With 0 bases removed from V and 0 bases from J, the gap between germline ends came to 9 bases. This CDR3 region has 15 residues. In germline, CDR1 is SGHRS, CDR2 YFSETQ. CDR3 DNA sequence: TGCGCCAGCAGCTTGGGAGGAAAAGCTAACTATGGCTACACCTTC. It codes for CASSLGGKANYGYTF.

The rearrangement uses TRBV21-1 and TRBJ2-7; the table calls TRBD1, which could not be checked here. TRBV21-1 constitutes a pseudogene. The CDR3 runs 14 residues. This CDR3 reads CASSRGQYSYEQYF. DNA for the CDR3: TGTGCCAGCAGTCGTGGACAGTATTCCTACGAGCAGTACTTC.

The chain carries TRBV19 and TRBJ2-3, with D perhaps TRBD1 (6 bases). Trimming left V 7 bases short and J 5 bases short, with 16 bases between. CDR3 length: 14 amino acids. Germline V gene data show CDR1 as LNHDA and CDR2 as SQIVND (reference sequence). The chain's CDR3 is CASKGTSARDTQYF. The CDR3 DNA sequence: TGTGCCAGTAAAGGGACAAGTGCAAGAGATACGCAGTATTTT. The entire variable domain, with the rest obtained from reference TRBV19 and TRBJ2-3, is as follows: DGGITQSPKYLFRKEGQNVTLSCEQNLNHDAMYWYRQDPGQGLRLIYYSQIVNDFQKGDIAEGYSVSREKKESFPLTVTSAQKNPTAFYLCASKGTSARDTQYFGPGTRLTVL.

The chain couples TRBV27 to TRBJ1-4, with a tentative D call TRBD1 (5 bases). Trimming cost V 4 bases and J 0 bases, with 9 bases left between them. This CDR3 has 15 amino acids. CDR1 is MNHEY, CDR2 SMNVEV, per germline (reference sequence). CDR3 in DNA: TGTGCCAGCAGTTCCGGGGGACCAACTAATGAAAAACTGTTTTTT. It codes for CASSSGGPTNEKLFF.

The CDR3 here is CAINRGDNYGYTF. The DNA of the CDR3 is TGTGCCATCAACAGGGGGGATAATTATGGCTACACCTTC. The chain carries TRBV10-3 and TRBJ1-2, with 8 bases fitting TRBD1. This CDR3 spans 13 amino acids. V lost 7 bases to trimming and J lost 5 bases; unmatched junction nucleotides: 6. From germline, CDR1 is ENHRY and CDR2 SYGVKD.

The chain recombines TRBV5-1 with TRBJ2-3; 9 nucleotides align to TRBD2. The CDR3 has 16 amino acids. From germline, CDR1 is SGHRS and CDR2 YFSETQ. The V gene end was trimmed by 4 bases and the J gene end by 2 bases; junction bases not matched to a gene: 8. Here the CDR3 reads CASSNGLATNTDTQYF. DNA of the CDR3: TGCGCCAGCAGCAACGGACTAGCGACAAACACAGATACGCAGTATTTT.

V usage is TRBV4-1 and J usage is TRBJ2-1; 9 bases line up with TRBD1. From germline, CDR1 is MGHRA and CDR2 YSYEKL. The CDR3 covers 16 residues. J lost 8 bases, V lost 5 bases, and 13 bases had no gene match. The DNA of the CDR3 is TGCGCCAGCAGCTATAACCGGGACAGGGAGTTGCATGAGCAGTTCTTC. Translated: CASSYNRDRELHEQFF.

This clone was picked up a small number of times. The rearrangement joins TRBV6-4 to TRBJ2-6; D perhaps matches TRBD2 (7 bases). Germline lookup yields CDR1 MRHNA and CDR2 SNTAGT. V was trimmed by 0 bases and J by 2 bases, leaving 14 bases between them. This CDR3 comprises 18 residues. In nucleotides, the CDR3 is TGTGCCAGCAGTGACTCTTTTCGGGGGGCTCCTGGGGCCAACGTCCTGACTTTC. Its protein product is CASSDSFRGAPGANVLTF.

The rearrangement joins TRBV7-9 to TRBJ2-3; possibly TRBD2 for D (5 bases). V lost 2 bases and J lost 3, with 21 bases in between. The CDR3 is made up of 18 amino acids. The germline V gene encodes CDR1 SEHNR and CDR2 FQNEAQ (reference sequence). The DNA for the CDR3 is TGTGCCAGCAGCTTATTCCGATTCCTGGCTAGAGGGACAGATACGCAGTATTTT. Amino acid sequence: CASSLFRFLARGTDTQYF.

J is TRBJ2-3 and V is TRBV12-3 or TRBV12-4; D possibly corresponds to TRBD2 (5 bases). The ends were cut back, 3 bases at V and 6 bases at J, with 10 bases in the middle. There are 13 residues in the CDR3. The CDR3 coding sequence is TGTGCCAGCAGTTTTCTAGCAGGCGATACGCAGTATTTT. This gives the protein CASSFLAGDTQYF.

The chain employs TRBV7-2 and TRBJ2-7, with TRBD1 as a possible D gene (7 bases). CDR1 is SGHTA, CDR2 FQGNSA, per germline. V lost 5 bases and J 5 bases, leaving 19 bases between the germline ends. The CDR3 is made up of 15 amino acids. CDR3 nucleotides: TGTGCCAGCAGCCCGCGGGACAGCCCTCGCGACGAGCAGTACTTC. Its protein product is CASSPRDSPRDEQYF.

Here the CDR3 reads CASSPPGRTNTGELFF. CDR3 nucleotide sequence: TGTGCCAGCAGCCCCCCCGGGAGGACGAACACCGGGGAGCTGTTTTTT. This chain links TRBV11-3 with TRBJ2-2, with 7 bases aligning to TRBD2. The CDR3 length is 16 residues. V was clipped by 5 bases and J by 0 bases; unmatched bases: 6. Germline V CDR1 and CDR2: SGHNT, YENEEA. Together with reference TRBV11-3 and TRBJ2-2, the CDR3 gives the full variable domain: EAGVVQSPRYKIIEKKQPVAFWCNPISGHNTLYWYLQNLGQGPELLIRYENEEAVDDSQLPKDRFSAERLKGVDSTLKIQPAELGDSAVYLCASSPPGRTNTGELFFGEGSRLTVL.

This sequence joins TRBV3-1 (or the pseudogene TRBV3-2) and TRBJ2-1; the D gene is possibly TRBD1 (5 bases). Germline V gene lookup returns CDR1 LGHDT and CDR2 YNNKEL (reference sequence). The CDR3 sequence is 14 residues long. Trimming pared 1 base from V and 6 bases from J, leaving 10 bases between. The CDR3 region is CASSQATVSNEQFF. DNA for the CDR3: TGTGCCAGCAGCCAAGCGACAGTGTCCAATGAGCAGTTCTTC.